This entry describes one TCR beta chain. This entry belongs to a study of blood T cell repertoires in COVID-19. Study-level information: Some COVID-19 samples were acute and others convalescent; all came from the United States, Italy and Spain. PBMCs, B-cell-depleted T cells, or T cells provided the cDNA or gDNA that made up the material.

Germline V gene lookup returns CDR1 KGHDR and CDR2 SFDVKD. The CDR3 consists of 16 residues. V dropped 2 bases and J dropped 3 bases, with 13 bases sitting between them. The table came from immunoSEQ multiplex PCR; TCRdb's copy has only in-frame clones and leaves some out. Among some 80,000 clones listed, around nine tenths were seen once. The clonotype originates from a man aged 45-60 years with active or convalescent COVID-19. The sample taken for sequencing was peripheral blood. The rearrangement joins TRBV24-1 to TRBJ2-1, with unresolved D. CDR3 amino acids: CATSDSRRLNYNEQFF. The CDR3 DNA reads TGTGCCACCAGTGATTCCCGGCGGCTCAACTACAATGAGCAGTTCTTC.